One TCR beta chain is described in this entry. This sample is part of a study of blood T cell repertoires in COVID-19. Looking at the study overall: Acute and convalescent COVID-19 specimens originated in the United States, Italy and Spain. From T cells, B-cell-depleted T cells, or PBMCs came the material, which was cDNA or gDNA.

This CDR3 is 15 amino acids long. Germline CDR1 and CDR2: SGHDT and YYEEEE. Germline trimming cut 4 bases from V and 3 bases from J; bases unmatched to any gene: 3. The repertoire was sequenced with immunoSEQ multiplex PCR; TCRdb's copy has only in-frame clones and lacks some. The repertoire includes 140,000 or so clones, 82% of them detected once, and less than 5% sits in the top ten. V gene TRBV5-6 combines with J gene TRBJ1-3; TRBD1 agrees at 11 bases. The material sequenced was peripheral blood. This TCR was sampled from a woman aged 80 or older with acute or convalescent COVID-19. The CDR3 region has the DNA TGTGCCAGCAGCAGGGACAGGGGGTATGGAAACACCATATATTTT. Its protein product is CASSRDRGYGNTIYF. The complete variable domain, with remaining parts taken from reference TRBV5-6 and TRBJ1-3, reads DAGVTQSPTHLIKTRGQQVTLRCSPKSGHDTVSWYQQALGQGPQFIFQYYEEEERQRGNFPDRFSGHQFPNYSSELNVNALLLGDSALYLCASSRDRGYGNTIYFGEGSWLTVV.